The clone carrying this TCR beta chain was seen a few times. CDR3 length: 14 residues. Germline-derived CDR1 and CDR2 are LNHDA and SQIVND (reference sequence). Trimming removed 2 bases at V and 3 bases at J, with 11 bases between. This record comes from a study of blood T cell repertoires in COVID-19. Study background: T cells, B-cell-depleted T cells, or PBMCs provided the cDNA or gDNA that served as material.

Profiled with immunoSEQ multiplex PCR; TCRdb holds only in-frame clones, not every one. This sample has more than 85,000 clones, with around 80% found just once. V and J are TRBV19 and TRBJ2-7, with D possibly matching TRBD2 (7 bases). This sequence originates from a woman older than 75 with acute or convalescent COVID-19. Sequencing was done on a sample of peripheral blood. The CDR3 DNA follows: TGTGCCAGTAGTATACAGGGGAGGGACTACGAGCAGTACTTC. Its translation is CASSIQGRDYEQYF.